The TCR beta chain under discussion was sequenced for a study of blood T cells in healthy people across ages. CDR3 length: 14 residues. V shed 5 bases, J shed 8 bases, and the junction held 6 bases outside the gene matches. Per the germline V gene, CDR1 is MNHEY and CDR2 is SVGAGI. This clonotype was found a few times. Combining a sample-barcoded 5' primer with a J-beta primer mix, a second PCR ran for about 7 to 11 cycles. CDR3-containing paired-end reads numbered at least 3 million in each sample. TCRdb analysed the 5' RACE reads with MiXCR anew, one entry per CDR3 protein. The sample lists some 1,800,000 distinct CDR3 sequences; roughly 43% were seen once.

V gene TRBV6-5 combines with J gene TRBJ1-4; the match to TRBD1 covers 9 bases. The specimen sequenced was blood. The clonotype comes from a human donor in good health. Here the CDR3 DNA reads TGTGCCAGCAGTCAGGACAGGGGTGGCGAAAAACTGTTTTTT. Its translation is CASSQDRGGEKLFF.